The present entry profiles one TCR beta chain with its context. The data stem from a study of blood T cell repertoires in COVID-19. Trimming cost V 9 bases and J 4 bases; bases outside gene matches: 13. This CDR3 has 15 residues. Germline CDR1 is LNHDA and CDR2 is SQIVND (reference sequence). Clones were sequenced by immunoSEQ multiplex PCR, and TCRdb holds only the in-frame ones, with some missing. The sample lists around 37,000 clones; about nine tenths were seen once. This chain connects TRBV19 to TRBJ1-2; 8 positions agree with TRBD1. The sequence was obtained from an elderly woman with acute or convalescent COVID-19. What was sequenced was peripheral blood. As DNA, the CDR3 is TGTGCCAGCTCAACAGGGGGAGTGAGGCTCTATGGCTACACCTTC. This translates into CASSTGGVRLYGYTF. Looking up the rest from reference TRBV19 and TRBJ1-2 gives the full variable domain: DGGITQSPKYLFRKEGQNVTLSCEQNLNHDAMYWYRQDPGQGLRLIYYSQIVNDFQKGDIAEGYSVSREKKESFPLTVTSAQKNPTAFYLCASSTGGVRLYGYTFGSGTRLTVV.